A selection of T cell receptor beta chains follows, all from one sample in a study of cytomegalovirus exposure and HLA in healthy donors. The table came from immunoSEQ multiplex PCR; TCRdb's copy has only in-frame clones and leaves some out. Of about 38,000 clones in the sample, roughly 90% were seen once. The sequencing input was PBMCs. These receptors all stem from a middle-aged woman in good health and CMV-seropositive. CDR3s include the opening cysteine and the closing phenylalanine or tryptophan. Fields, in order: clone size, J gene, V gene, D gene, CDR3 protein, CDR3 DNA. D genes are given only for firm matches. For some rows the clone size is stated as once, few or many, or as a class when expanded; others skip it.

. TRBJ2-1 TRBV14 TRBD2 CASSQTGGDEQFF TGTGCCAGCAGCCAAACGGGAGGCGATGAGCAGTTCTTC
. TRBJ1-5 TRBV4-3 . CASSQEWRGPQHF TGCGCCAGCAGCCAAGAGTGGCGGGGCCCCCAGCATTTT
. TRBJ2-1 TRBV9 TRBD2 CASSVGPSGGNNEQFF TGTGCCAGCAGCGTCGGGCCTAGCGGGGGGAACAATGAGCAGTTCTTC
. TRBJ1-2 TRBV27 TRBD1 CASSSVVTGARRYTF TGTGCCAGCAGTTCGGTCGTGACAGGGGCTCGCCGCTACACCTTC
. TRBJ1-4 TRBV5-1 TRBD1 CASSNLDRVGATNEKLFF TGCGCCAGCAGCAACTTGGACAGGGTGGGAGCAACTAATGAAAAACTGTTTTTT
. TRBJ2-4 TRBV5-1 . CASSLGVRGKNIQYF TGCGCCAGCAGCTTAGGGGTTCGTGGCAAAAACATTCAGTACTTC
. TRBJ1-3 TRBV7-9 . CSSSLSAGANSGNTIYF TGTTCCAGCAGCTTATCGGCAGGGGCCAACTCTGGAAACACCATATATTTT
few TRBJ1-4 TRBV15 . CATSRDSVYEKLFF TGTGCCACCAGCAGGGACTCAGTATATGAAAAACTGTTTTTT
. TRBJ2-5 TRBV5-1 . CASSPPDSHQETQYF TGCGCCAGCAGCCCCCCCGACAGCCACCAAGAGACCCAGTACTTC
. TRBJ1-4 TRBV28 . CATNGSPSGEKLFF TGTGCCACTAATGGGTCCCCCTCGGGGGAAAAACTGTTTTTT
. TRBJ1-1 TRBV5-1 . CASSLGPGNTEAFF TGCGCCAGCAGCTTGGGCCCGGGTAACACTGAAGCTTTCTTT
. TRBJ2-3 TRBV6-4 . CASSEGGLGDTQYF TGTGCCAGCAGTGAGGGCGGACTCGGGGATACGCAGTATTTT
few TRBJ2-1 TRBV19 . CASSIVLGPYNEQFF TGTGCCAGTAGTATCGTCCTGGGCCCCTACAATGAGCAGTTCTTC
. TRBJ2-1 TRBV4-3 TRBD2 CASSPQRRAGGPTPNEQFF TGCGCCAGCAGCCCCCAGAGGAGGGCGGGGGGCCCAACGCCCAATGAGCAGTTCTTC
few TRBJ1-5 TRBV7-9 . CASTSSNQPQHF TGTGCCAGCACTTCTAGCAATCAGCCCCAGCATTTT
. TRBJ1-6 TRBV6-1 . CASSEYENSPLHF TGTGCCAGCAGTGAATATGAGAATTCACCCCTCCACTTT
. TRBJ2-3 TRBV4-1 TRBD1 CASSQDDRGRGDTQYF TGCGCCAGCAGCCAGGACGACAGGGGGAGAGGTGATACGCAGTATTTT
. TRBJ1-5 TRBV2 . CASSNDRNQPQHF TGTGCCAGCAGCAACGACAGGAATCAGCCCCAGCATTTT
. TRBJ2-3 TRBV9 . CASSLSSGGVADTQYF TGTGCCAGCAGCTTATCTAGTGGCGGCGTCGCAGATACGCAGTATTTT
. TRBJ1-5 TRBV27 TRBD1 CASSLRQGHQPQHF TGTGCCAGCAGTTTAAGACAGGGGCATCAGCCCCAGCATTTT
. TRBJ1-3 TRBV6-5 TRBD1 CASRGDSVYGNTIYF TGTGCCAGCAGGGGGGACAGCGTATACGGAAACACCATATATTTT
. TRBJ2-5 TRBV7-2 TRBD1 CASSLTGGRQETQYF TGTGCCAGCAGCTTAACAGGGGGACGACAAGAGACCCAGTACTTC
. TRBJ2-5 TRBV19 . CASSISTASQETQYF TGTGCCAGTAGTATTTCGACAGCCTCACAAGAGACCCAGTACTTC
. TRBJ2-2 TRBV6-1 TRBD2 CASSELAGRTGELFF TGTGCCAGCAGTGAACTAGCGGGGCGGACCGGGGAGCTGTTTTTT
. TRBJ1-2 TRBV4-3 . CASSQAGVNYGYTF TGCGCCAGCAGCCAAGCAGGGGTTAACTATGGCTACACCTTC
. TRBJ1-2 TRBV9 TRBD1 CASSVQTGGGGYTF TGTGCCAGCAGCGTTCAAACAGGGGGTGGTGGCTACACCTTC
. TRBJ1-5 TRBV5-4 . CASSPRPGDSNQPQHF TGTGCCAGCAGCCCACGTCCGGGGGATAGCAATCAGCCCCAGCATTTT
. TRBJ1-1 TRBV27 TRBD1 CASSLRGQGLNTEAFF TGTGCCAGCAGTTTAAGGGGACAGGGCTTGAACACTGAAGCTTTCTTT
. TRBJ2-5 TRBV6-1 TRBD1 CASRGTVQETQYF TGTGCCAGCAGGGGGACAGTCCAAGAGACCCAGTACTTC
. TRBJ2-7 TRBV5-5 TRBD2 CASSSLAESYEQYF TGTGCCAGCAGCTCACTAGCGGAATCCTACGAGCAGTACTTC
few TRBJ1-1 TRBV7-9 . CASSLITEAFF TGTGCCAGCAGCTTAATAACTGAAGCTTTCTTT
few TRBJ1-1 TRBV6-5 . CASSYVGVNTEAFF TGTGCCAGCAGTTACGTAGGAGTGAACACTGAAGCTTTCTTT
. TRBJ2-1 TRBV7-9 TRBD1 CASSLRQGYNEQFF TGTGCCAGCAGCTTACGACAGGGGTACAATGAGCAGTTCTTC
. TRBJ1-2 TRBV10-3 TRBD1 CAISESTGGSYGYTF TGTGCCATCAGTGAGTCGACAGGGGGTAGCTATGGCTACACCTTC
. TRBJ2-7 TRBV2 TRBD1 CASGYRGRRSYEQYF TGTGCCAGCGGCTACAGGGGGCGCAGATCCTACGAGCAGTACTTC
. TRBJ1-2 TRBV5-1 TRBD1 CASSPDRLGGYTF TGCGCCAGCAGCCCGGACAGGTTGGGAGGCTACACCTTC
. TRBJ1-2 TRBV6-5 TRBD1 CASRGDRESSYGYTF TGTGCCAGCAGGGGGGACAGGGAATCATCCTATGGCTACACCTTC
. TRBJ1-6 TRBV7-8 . CASSFRDYNSPLHF TGTGCCAGCAGCTTCCGGGACTATAATTCACCCCTCCACTTT
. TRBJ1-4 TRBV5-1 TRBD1 CASSLSEMTGWNEKLFF TGCGCCAGCAGCCTATCTGAAATGACAGGGTGGAATGAAAAACTGTTTTTT
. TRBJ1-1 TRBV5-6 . CASSLGATPRGWGEAFF TGTGCCAGCAGCTTGGGAGCTACACCCAGGGGTTGGGGTGAAGCTTTCTTT
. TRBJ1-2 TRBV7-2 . CASSSRGGYTF TGTGCCAGCAGCAGCAGGGGAGGCTACACCTTC
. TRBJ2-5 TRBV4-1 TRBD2 CASSQNEGLAGEKTQYF TGCGCCAGCAGCCAAAATGAGGGACTAGCGGGGGAGAAGACCCAGTACTTC
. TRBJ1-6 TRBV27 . CASSSRGSLHF TGTGCCAGCAGCTCCAGAGGGTCCCTCCACTTT
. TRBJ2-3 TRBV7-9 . CSSSTSRTDTQYF TGTTCCAGCAGCACTTCGCGCACAGATACGCAGTATTTT
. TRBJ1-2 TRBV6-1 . CASSVTGRGVNQYGYTF TGTGCCAGCAGTGTTACAGGGAGGGGGGTCAATCAGTATGGCTACACCTTC
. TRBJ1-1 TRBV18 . CASSIGLEAFF TGTGCCAGCTCGATCGGACTTGAAGCTTTCTTT
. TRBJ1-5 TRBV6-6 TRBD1 CAGGRQGYDQPQHF TGTGCCGGGGGGAGACAGGGCTATGATCAGCCCCAGCATTTT
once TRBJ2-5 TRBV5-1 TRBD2 CASRGLAGGNQETQYF TGCGCCAGCCGTGGACTAGCGGGGGGCAACCAAGAGACCCAGTACTTC
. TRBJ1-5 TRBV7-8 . CASSLDRDQPQHF TGTGCCAGCAGCTTAGACAGGGATCAGCCCCAGCATTTT